This TCR beta chain was retrieved from a study of blood T cell repertoires in COVID-19. Study in general: The samples span acute and convalescent COVID-19 from the United States, Italy and Spain. Sources were T cells, B-cell-depleted T cells, or PBMCs; the material itself was cDNA or gDNA.

This CDR3 spans 11 amino acids. Trimming removed 9 bases from V and 8 bases from J, with 12 bases in between. CDR1 and CDR2 (germline): SGHNT, YYREEE (reference sequence). Original methodology: Using reference gene primer amplification, nucleated cell counts were estimated. Profiled with immunoSEQ multiplex PCR; TCRdb holds only in-frame clones, not every one. The DNA gave D and trimming, while V, J and clone size come from that table. Here the sample spans more than 20,000 clones, 75% to 85% being singletons. The sequence was obtained from a man aged 80 or over with active or convalescent COVID-19. The sample consisted of peripheral blood. The rearrangement links TRBV5-4 to TRBJ2-1; tentatively, D is TRBD1 (6 bases). The CDR3 DNA follows: TGTGCCATTCAGGGGTACCATGAGCAGTTCTTC. This gives the protein CAIQGYHEQFF.